The 16 T cell receptor beta chains in this list originate from one sample, sequenced in a study of T-cell memory formation after mild COVID-19. MiXCR, run by TCRdb on the 5' RACE reads, gives a single entry per CDR3 protein. The data hold under 550,000 distinct CDR3 sequences, with 15% to 20% observed a single time. Sequences were obtained from PBMCs or a T cell subset sorted from them (not recorded which). Source of these receptors: a young man who had mild COVID-19 (a few samples of this study predate the infection). Cell type and time point are not known.

This clonotype was seen more than once but under ten times. V gene TRBV4-2 combines with J gene TRBJ1-4, with a possible D match to TRBD1 (6 bases). Looked up from germline, CDR1 is LGHNA and CDR2 is YNFKEQ. CDR3 length: 15 residues. V was trimmed by 4 bases and J by 7 bases, leaving 16 bases between them. The CDR3 bases are TGTGCCAGCAGCCCTAGAGGGGGGCTGGGTGAAAAACTGTTTTTT. Translated, it gives CASSPRGGLGEKLFF.

CDR3: CASSLYSSGYTF. CDR3 coding DNA: TGTGCCAGCAGTTTATACTCCAGTGGCTACACCTTC. The chain carries TRBV28 and TRBJ1-2; no definite D call. CDR3 length: 12 residues. CDR1 and CDR2 (germline): MDHEN, SYDVKM. Trimming pared 1 base from V and 7 bases from J, leaving 7 bases between.

The chain links TRBV11-2 to TRBJ2-7; no firm D call. The CDR3 runs to 11 residues. Trimming removed 4 bases from V and 7 bases from J, with 8 bases in between. Germline CDR1 SGHAT, CDR2 FQNNGV. The CDR3 sequence is CASSSVFEQYF. The CDR3, as DNA: TGTGCCAGCAGCTCCGTCTTTGAGCAGTACTTC.

The chain uses TRBV5-1 and TRBJ2-3; the match to TRBD2 covers 9 bases. The CDR3 sequence is 14 residues long. With V trimmed by 5 bases and J by 6 bases, 7 bases remained unmatched. From germline, CDR1 is SGHRS and CDR2 YFSETQ. CDR3 in amino acids: CASSPAGGWDTQYF. DNA for the CDR3: TGCGCCAGCAGTCCAGCGGGGGGATGGGATACGCAGTATTTT.

A few counts support this clonotype. The chain uses TRBV5-6 and TRBJ2-1; D is uncertain. Per germline, CDR1 SGHDT and CDR2 YYEEEE. V was trimmed by 1 base and J by 5 bases, leaving 10 bases between them. CDR3 size: 14 residues. The CDR3 protein is CASSLWFADNEQFF. The CDR3 bases are TGTGCCAGCAGCTTGTGGTTTGCGGACAATGAGCAGTTCTTC.

V is TRBV3-1 and J is TRBJ1-1; D not certain. CDR3 length: 11 residues. CDR1 LGHDT and CDR2 YNNKEL come from the germline V gene (reference sequence). V was shortened by 0 bases and J by 6 bases, with 2 bases between the two germline ends. The CDR3 here is CASSQDSEAFF. DNA of the CDR3: TGTGCCAGCAGCCAAGACTCTGAAGCTTTCTTT.

The chain recombines TRBV7-6 with TRBJ1-1, with unresolved D. V dropped 5 bases and J dropped 1 base, with 14 bases sitting between them. Germline assignment: CDR1 SGHVS and CDR2 FNYEAQ. The CDR3 totals 15 residues. CDR3 coding DNA: TGTGCCAGCAGCCCGTGGGTCCAGCCGAACACTGAAGCTTTCTTT. Protein: CASSPWVQPNTEAFF.

DNA of the CDR3: TGTGCCAGCAGTTTTGGCGGGGGGGCGAATGAGCAGTTCTTC. Its translation: CASSFGGGANEQFF. The V and J genes are TRBV12-3 or TRBV12-4 and TRBJ2-1; 9 bases are a match to TRBD2. The CDR3 contains 14 residues. After removal of 3 bases from V and 7 bases from J, the junction contained 4 bases not matched to a gene.

The chain links TRBV5-5 to TRBJ2-7, with 11 bases lining up with TRBD1. Germline assignment: CDR1 SGHKS and CDR2 YYEKEE (reference sequence). CDR3 length equals 15 residues. J lost 5 bases, V lost 6 bases, and 10 bases had no gene match. CDR3 bases: TGTGCCAGCAACCCCCAGGAGGACAGGGGGCACGAGCAGTACTTC. Translated: CASNPQEDRGHEQYF.

CDR3 sequence: CSASEDRVMSPLHF. In DNA form, the CDR3 reads TGCAGTGCTAGCGAAGACAGGGTCATGTCACCCCTCCACTTT. The V and J genes are TRBV20-1 and TRBJ1-6, with 7 bases fitting TRBD1. Per the germline V gene, CDR1 is DFQATT and CDR2 is SNEGSKA (reference sequence). There are 14 residues in the CDR3. Germline trimming cut 3 bases from V and 10 bases from J; bases unmatched to any gene: 9.

J is TRBJ1-5 and V is TRBV19, with 7 nucleotides matching TRBD1. Germline V gene sequence: CDR1 LNHDA, CDR2 SQIVND (reference sequence). With V trimmed by 7 bases and J by 11 bases, 11 bases remained unmatched. CDR3 size: 13 residues. CDR3 in DNA: TGTGCCAGTATTGGGCAGGGGGTCGGGGCCCAGCATTTT. Protein product: CASIGQGVGAQHF.

This clonotype was found a few times. DNA of the CDR3: TGTGCCAGCAGTGAGGGAGTGTATCAGCCCCAGCATTTT. Amino acid sequence: CASSEGVYQPQHF. V is TRBV25-1 and J is TRBJ1-5; D is uncertain. The germline V gene has CDR1 MGHDK and CDR2 SYGVNS. The V and J ends lost 3 bases and 5 bases respectively, with 8 bases between them. This CDR3 spans 13 amino acids.

The rearrangement uses TRBV27 and TRBJ2-2; D may be TRBD2 (6 bases). The CDR3 totals 14 residues. Germline V gene lookup returns CDR1 MNHEY and CDR2 SMNVEV (reference sequence). Trimming cost V 5 bases and J 7 bases, with 14 bases left between them. The CDR3 sequence: CASSLWAGRGELFF. The CDR3 DNA reads TGTGCCAGCAGTCTTTGGGCGGGGCGCGGGGAGCTGTTTTTT.

This clonotype came up a few times. J is TRBJ2-7 and V is TRBV20-1; D is uncertain. Germline CDR1 DFQATT, CDR2 SNEGSKA (reference sequence). With 4 bases removed from V and 3 bases from J, the gap between germline ends came to 16 bases. This CDR3 is 14 amino acids long. CDR3 protein: CSAKGETSFYEQYF. CDR3 in DNA: TGCAGTGCTAAAGGCGAAACCTCTTTCTACGAGCAGTACTTC.

This clonotype appeared a few times. The V gene is TRBV14, the J gene TRBJ2-5, with 12 bases that match TRBD2. The V and J ends lost 1 base and 1 base, in that order; junction bases with no gene match: 7. Per the germline V gene, CDR1 is SGHDN and CDR2 is FVKESK. This CDR3 has 18 amino acids. This CDR3 reads CASSQGTSGAPFQETQYF. CDR3 DNA: TGTGCCAGCAGCCAAGGGACTAGCGGGGCGCCCTTCCAAGAGACCCAGTACTTC.

There are a few counts of this clonotype. The rearrangement links TRBV5-1 to TRBJ1-2; D unclear. CDR1 and CDR2 from the germline V gene are SGHRS and YFSETQ. Between the trimmed V and J ends, which lost 3 bases and 4 bases, there was a span of 13 bases. The CDR3 covers 14 residues. The CDR3 loop is CASSSDLGGYGYTF. CDR3 nucleotides: TGCGCCAGCAGCTCCGACCTCGGAGGCTATGGCTACACCTTC.